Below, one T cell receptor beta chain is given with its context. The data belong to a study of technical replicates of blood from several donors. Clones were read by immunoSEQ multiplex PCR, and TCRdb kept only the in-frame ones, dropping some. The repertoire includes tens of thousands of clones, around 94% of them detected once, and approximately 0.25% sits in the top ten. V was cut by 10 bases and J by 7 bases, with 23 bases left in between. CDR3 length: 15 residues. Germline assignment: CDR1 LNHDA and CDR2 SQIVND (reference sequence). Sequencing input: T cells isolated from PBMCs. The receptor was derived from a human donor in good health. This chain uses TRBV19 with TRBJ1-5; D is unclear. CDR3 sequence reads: CATRIEGSPLQPQHF. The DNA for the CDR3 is TGTGCCACCCGGATTGAGGGTTCTCCGTTACAGCCCCAGCATTTT.